Sequencing of this T cell receptor (beta chain) was carried out in a study of T-cell reconstitution after alpha-beta-depleted transplantation in children (dated by TCRdb to about 2016). About the investigation overall: Using TCR repertoire profiling, the study followed T-cell immune reconstitution in a quantitative way in children after TCRalphabeta/CD19-depleted allogeneic hematopoietic cell transplantation. Study-level results and caveats: The apparently early recovery of alphabetaT-cell counts about two months after transplant reportedly depended on only several hundred rapidly expanded clones that came from non-depleted graft cells. In some patients, high TCRbeta diversity at day 60 was attributed to recipient T cells and intrathymic progenitors that had survived conditioning. Hyperexpanded clone frequencies declined over subsequent months; after one year, T-cell counts and TCRbeta diversity were mostly attributed to newly produced T cells.

Between the V and J ends, shortened by 4 bases and 2 bases respectively, the junction contains 12 bases. The CDR3 holds 14 amino acids from the cysteine to the phenylalanine. Only CDR3 DNA remains: 42 bases, in frame from the first base. In the germline V gene, CDR1 corresponds to SGHDT and CDR2 to YYEEEE. Library prep was done by PCR. Data came from an Illumina HiSeq 2500. Molecular barcoding was employed in the preparation of TCR libraries, with unique molecular identifiers being used to normalize TCRbeta repertoire quantification. The public reads were reprocessed in TCRdb via fastp at Q25 and MiXCR, keeping in-frame beta chains. Identical CDR3 protein sequences are pooled into one entry, listed with their most common genes and DNA. This sample comprises roughly 250,000 distinct CDR3 sequences, approximately 8.9% of them detected only once. The biggest ten clones account for 6% to 7% of the sample.

Per the publication, the treatment or condition label means: allogeneic hematopoietic cell transplantation with graft depleted of TCRalphabeta T cells and CD19 B cells. Transplant recipients were children who received TCRalphabeta/CD19-depleted allogeneic hematopoietic cell grafts. This clonotype has ten or more counts. Its antigen is not yet known. No much larger clone exists at a distance of one base, and base qualities are not known. This receptor was obtained from a male patient younger than 18 who had a stem cell transplant for acute lymphoblastic leukemia, so the T cells may come from the graft donor. Here the sequenced sample was PBMCs, mostly from graft donor cells, taken 180 days after TCRalphabeta/CD19-depleted stem cell transplant. In this chain, TRBV5-6 is recombined with TRBJ2-5; the D gene is perhaps TRBD1, on 6 matching bases. The CDR3 protein is CASSQGHHQETQYF. The nucleotide sequence reads TGTGCCAGCAGCCAGGGACACCATCAAGAGACCCAGTACTTC. This CDR3, with the reference TRBV5-6 and TRBJ2-5 proteins standing in past its ends, gives the full variable domain DAGVTQSPTHLIKTRGQQVTLRCSPKSGHDTVSWYQQALGQGPQFIFQYYEEEERQRGNFPDRFSGHQFPNYSSELNVNALLLGDSALYLCASSQGHHQETQYFGPGTRLLVL.